This TCR beta chain is from a study of breast tumors, draining lymph nodes, adjacent tissues. Findings and caveats of the study: Data only fit, rather than demonstrated, lymph node origin of most tumor T cells. Tumor repertoires ranked between lymph nodes and nontumor tissue in diversity, with V and J gene preferences. Data fit most tumor T cells coming from lymph node, expanding in tumor.

The lymph nodes were axillary draining lymph nodes from breast cancer patients. TCRdb re-called the multiplex PCR reads through MiXCR, storing one row per CDR3 protein. The sample carries under 300,000 distinct CDR3 sequences, less than 40% recorded once. Many counts were recorded for this clonotype. What it binds is unknown. Sequenced: axillary lymph node tissue. The sequence was obtained from a female donor with breast cancer. Some clones in this sample may be carry-over from other donors' samples.

CDR3 DNA: TGCAGTGCTAGAGCCAGCGGGGGCCTGAACTACAATGAGCAGTTCTTC. This sequence encodes CSARASGGLNYNEQFF. J is TRBJ2-1 and V is TRBV20-1; 8 bases map to TRBD2. Germline CDR1 DFQATT, CDR2 SNEGSKA (reference sequence). The V gene end was trimmed by 1 base and the J gene end by 3 bases; junction bases not matched to a gene: 8. The length of the CDR3 is 16 residues.